The 8 T cell receptor beta chains given below trace back to one sample, sequenced in a study of blood T cell repertoires in COVID-19. Using immunoSEQ multiplex PCR, the repertoire was profiled, and TCRdb retains in-frame clones only, with some absent. The top ten hold 1.5% to 2% of the sample, which has more than 300,000 clones, approximately 88% seen once. Sequenced: peripheral blood. Source of these receptors: a woman aged 25 to 39 with COVID-19, enrolled during active disease.

The CDR3 is CASSYRGGTEAFF. The CDR3, as DNA: TGTGCCAGCAGTTATAGGGGGGGCACTGAAGCTTTCTTT. The V call is TRBV9, the J call TRBJ1-1, with a possible D match to TRBD1 (6 bases). Deletions cut 5 bases from V and 4 bases from J, with 12 bases between. Germline V lookup: CDR1 SGDLS, CDR2 YYNGEE. CDR3 size: 13 residues.

This rearrangement joins TRBV10-1 to TRBJ1-6; 9 nucleotides match TRBD1. This CDR3 is built from 21 residues. V was clipped by 2 bases and J by 0 bases; unmatched bases: 14. In germline, CDR1 is WNHNN, CDR2 SYGVQD (reference sequence). Written as DNA, the CDR3 is TGCGCCAGCAGTGAGGCACCCCGGGACAGGGATAGGAGCTCCTATAATTCACCCCTCCACTTT. Its translation: CASSEAPRDRDRSSYNSPLHF.

The rearrangement links TRBV10-3 to TRBJ1-6; 8 bases map to TRBD1. The CDR3 runs 14 residues. Unmatched junction bases numbered 6, after V lost 6 bases and J lost 8 bases. CDR1 is ENHRY, CDR2 SYGVKD, per germline. The CDR3 reads CAISDDRGYSPLHF. The DNA for the CDR3 is TGTGCCATCAGCGATGACAGGGGTTATTCACCCCTCCACTTT.

V usage is TRBV19 and J usage is TRBJ1-2; 8 bases match TRBD1. CDR3 size: 16 residues. Germline-derived CDR1 and CDR2 are LNHDA and SQIVND (reference sequence). V trimming: 6 bases; J trimming: 2 bases; junction bases outside the gene matches: 11. The CDR3 DNA follows: TGTGCCAGTAGAGCGACGACAGGGGCGCCCAACTATGGCTACACCTTC. Translation: CASRATTGAPNYGYTF.

J is TRBJ1-2 and V is TRBV14; the D gene is possibly TRBD1 (5 bases). This CDR3 is built from 15 residues. The germline V gene has CDR1 SGHDN and CDR2 FVKESK. V gave up 0 bases and J gave up 8 bases, with 16 bases separating them. CDR3 sequence reads: CASSQDSAGTRGYTF. The CDR3 coding sequence is TGTGCCAGCAGCCAAGATTCGGCGGGGACGCGGGGCTACACCTTC.

This chain joins TRBV5-6 and TRBJ2-3; TRBD2 agrees at 7 bases. The CDR3 covers 15 residues. The germline V gene encodes CDR1 SGHDT and CDR2 YYEEEE. Trimming took 3 bases from V and 2 from J; bases not matched to a gene: 6. This CDR3 reads CASSSERGATDTQYF. CDR3 in DNA: TGTGCCAGCAGCTCGGAGCGGGGTGCCACAGATACGCAGTATTTT.

This chain uses TRBV5-1 with TRBJ1-2, with D perhaps TRBD1 (6 bases). With 1 base removed from V and 6 bases from J, the gap between germline ends came to 10 bases. The CDR3 is 13 residues long. Germline V lookup: CDR1 SGHRS, CDR2 YFSETQ. CDR3 sequence reads: CASSLIPGDGYTF. As DNA, the CDR3 is TGCGCCAGCAGCTTGATCCCAGGGGATGGCTACACCTTC.

This sequence joins TRBV7-2 and TRBJ1-4; 9 bases are shared with TRBD1. The CDR3 has 17 amino acids. The J segment lost 12 bases and the V segment lost 5 bases, leaving 19 bases of the junction unmatched. Germline CDR1 SGHTA, CDR2 FQGNSA. In DNA, the CDR3 is TGTGCCAGCAGCGCCGCCCCGTACAGGGGGCGCGGGGCTGAACTGTTTTTT. Translation gives CASSAAPYRGRGAELFF.